The present entry profiles one T cell receptor beta chain with its context. Its antigen specificity is not known. One base away there is no much larger clone; base qualities are not given. Healthy HIV-negative adults with no recently reported acute infections or vaccinations were included as donors. Every donor was a Caucasian adult residing in Nashville, Tennessee, USA. CD4+ T cells were enriched through magnetic negative selection, after which naive cells were positively selected on CD45RA and the remaining negative fraction served as the memory subset. Blood was collected by leukapheresis, and PBMCs were isolated by Ficoll-Histopaque density gradient centrifugation and then cryopreserved in liquid nitrogen vapor phase. Analytical flow cytometry was used to check the purity and quantity of every magnetically sorted T cell population. From each sorted fraction, genomic DNA was isolated and quantified by UV absorbance on a Nanodrop 2000c.

This specimen belongs to a study of shared clonotypes between healthy human individuals (dated by TCRdb to the early 2020s). Study-level background: The cohort comprised a couple of women and a few men aged 18 to 49 years. For each donor, CD4 naive and CD4 memory were each given three plates, CD8 naive was given two plates, and CD8 memory was given one plate. Blood TCR repertoires of four to six healthy adults were deeply sequenced to estimate repertoire size and the extent of clonotype sharing between individuals. Different laboratories and diverse techniques were used to prepare libraries and sequence TCR repertoires, to increase sequencing depth and limit assay-specific biases. Per donor, leukapheresis produced somewhere between about 0.94 and 9 billion PBMCs. Summary of the overall study and its limitations: About 5% of naive CD4, 3% to 3.5% of naive CD8, about 2.1% of memory CD4, and about 0.4% of memory CD8 clonotypes were shared across several donors. Clonotypes shared by all four sorted-subset donors showed higher generation probabilities than non-shared clonotypes. Pairwise subsampling indicated that sequencing depth was expected to affect the degree of clonotype sharing among donors. Larger estimated clonotype richness was generally found for naive subsets than for memory subsets. Sampling was restricted to blood, and TCR repertoires in tissue are likely to differ from TCR repertoires in blood. Rarefaction of sorted-subset datasets indicated incomplete sequencing despite the large sequencing depth. Because the study included only a small number of donors, the genetic and exposure-history diversity represented was limited.

Using the deep immunoSEQ assay, multiplex PCR amplified TCR CDR3 regions from genomic DNA. Genomic DNA extracted from each cell subset was distributed evenly over all wells of several immunoSEQ 96-well plates, and each plate served as one replicate. For sorted subsets, roughly 190 ng of genomic DNA, equivalent to around 31,000 T cell genomes, went into each replicate PCR. Purified libraries were quantified with a Qubit 3.0 fluorometer, sized on a Bioanalyzer 2100, and re-quantified with the KAPA Library Quantification kit. Every immunoSEQ 96-well plate was sequenced on a dedicated single-read 150-cycle Illumina NextSeq 550 flow cell. As for how the authors treated the data: Because the immunoSEQ output included only junctional sequences and no quality scores, the filtering could not be the same as the filtering used for full-length reads. To assign V/J genes and CDR3, sequences were annotated using PyIR, a Python wrapper for IgBLAST v1.9, with IMGT germline references. Reads were filtered out if the reads had weak V/J assignments (E-value above 1e-6), no CDR3, stop codons, out-of-frame junctions, or ambiguous translated residues. A V3J clonotype was defined by an identical inferred V gene, J gene, and CDR3 amino acid sequence. Percentage overlap between repertoires was calculated by dividing the number of shared unique clonotypes by the size of the smaller repertoire. Richness of each repertoire was evaluated using RTK rarefaction, the Chao1 estimator, and Recon v2.1 estimates of unobserved clonotypes. For all TCRbeta clonotypes obtained by the gDNA method from a handful of donors, generation probabilities were computed with OLGA. TCRdb took over this immuneACCESS table, retaining in-frame rearrangements with V and J assigned. Such tables are incomplete; in checked studies, under half of the missing clones stem from an unresolved V gene, and the remainder is unexplained. D and trimming come from the DNA, and the V and J calls and clone size come from that table. The sample table records approximately 1.5 million clones; about 98% of these occur just once. The ten top clones hold about 0.42% of the sample.

Sequencing used naive CD4+ T cells sorted from blood. Explained via the paper, the cell subset or site label denotes: CD45RA+ positively selected. This sequence was found in a man aged 25 to 40 in good health.

The DNA sequence reads TGTGCCAGCAGCTTACAACTAGAACATGAGCAGTTCTTC. The translation is CASSLQLEHEQFF. This chain is built from TRBV7-2 and TRBJ2-1, and perhaps TRBD2 as D gene, on 5 matching bases. V was cut back by 2 bases and J by 8 bases, leaving a gap of 10 bases between them. CDR1 and CDR2 are drawn from the germline V gene: SGHTA, FQGNSA. Including cysteine and phenylalanine, the CDR3 has 13 amino acids. CDR3 DNA is the only sequence kept; it has 39 bases, read in frame from the first base.